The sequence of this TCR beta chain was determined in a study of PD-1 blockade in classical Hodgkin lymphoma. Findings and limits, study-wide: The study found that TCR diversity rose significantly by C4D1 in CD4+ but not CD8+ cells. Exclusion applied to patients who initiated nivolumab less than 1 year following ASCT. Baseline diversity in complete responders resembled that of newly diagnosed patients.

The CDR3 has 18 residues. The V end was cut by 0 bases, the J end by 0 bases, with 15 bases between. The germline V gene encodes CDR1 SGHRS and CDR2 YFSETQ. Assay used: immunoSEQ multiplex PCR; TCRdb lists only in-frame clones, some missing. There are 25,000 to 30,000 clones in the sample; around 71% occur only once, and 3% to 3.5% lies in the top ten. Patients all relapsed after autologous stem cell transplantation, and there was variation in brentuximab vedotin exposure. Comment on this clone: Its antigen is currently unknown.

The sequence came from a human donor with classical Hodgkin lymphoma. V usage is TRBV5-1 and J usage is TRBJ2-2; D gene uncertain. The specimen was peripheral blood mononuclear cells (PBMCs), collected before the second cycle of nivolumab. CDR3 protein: CASSLVPPRDSNTGELFF. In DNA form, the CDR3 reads TGCGCCAGCAGCTTGGTACCTCCACGCGACTCGAACACCGGGGAGCTGTTTTTT.